This TCR beta chain derives from a study of naive and memory T cell subsets. Details on this clonotype: What it binds is unknown.

Study findings and constraints: Gini index rose across naive, CM, EM and EMRA in CD4 and CD8.

Overnight CMV lysate stimulation of fresh PBMCs defined donor CMV status by CD4+ IFNgamma. V dropped 6 bases and J dropped 9; count of bases not matched to a gene: 6. The germline gives CDR1 DFQATT, CDR2 SNEGSKA (reference sequence). The CDR3 totals 13 residues. The beta constant-region primer was an equimolar mix of two oligonucleotides covering TRBC1 and TRBC2. The cDNA 3' end received a ligated single-stranded oligonucleotide carrying the SP2 primer and a 12-nucleotide UMI. TCRdb independently ran MiXCR on the UMI-ligation and nested PCR reads; one entry per CDR3 protein. The data show 130,000 to 150,000 distinct CDR3 sequences, approximately 15% seen once.

Sequenced material: naive CD4+ T cells from blood. The rearrangement joins TRBV20-1 to TRBJ2-1, with 12 bases lining up with TRBD2. The TCR comes from a human donor in good health. The CDR3 region is CSAGLAGSGEQFF. The DNA for the CDR3 is TGCAGTGCCGGACTAGCGGGATCGGGTGAGCAGTTCTTC.